This T cell receptor (beta chain) emerged from a study of neurological immune-mediated disorders. Study observations and caveats: Among expanded clones, no CDR3 amino acid sequences were shared across subjects, a pattern suggesting private repertoires in all groups.

This CDR3 contains 17 residues. Looked up from germline, CDR1 is SGHRS and CDR2 is YFSETQ. V lost 3 bases and J 1 base, leaving 19 bases between the germline ends. Synthesis of cDNA was performed by 5'RACE using 10-nucleotide random UMIs. A single run covered 15-18 subjects with over 180 million TCR-beta sequences. MiXCR, applied by TCRdb to the 5' RACE reads, yields one record per CDR3 protein. The sample includes roughly 48,000 distinct CDR3 sequences, 13% of them seen just once. This clonotype was seen ten or more times. Antigen specificity is unknown. The time point was: longitudinal time-point 2. The study built unsorted libraries from 2 million PBMCs kept at -80 C.

The sample taken for sequencing was PBMCs. The chain has TRBV5-1 and TRBJ1-1; a possible D gene is TRBD1 (5 bases). The receptor's source is a male donor with HTLV-1-associated myelopathy (HAM/TSP). In nucleotides, the CDR3 is TGCGCCAGCAGCTGGCGGCAGGGAAATAATCCGAACACTGAAGCTTTCTTT. Encoded protein: CASSWRQGNNPNTEAFF. The full variable domain, rest sourced from reference TRBV5-1 and TRBJ1-1, is KAGVTQTPRYLIKTRGQQVTLSCSPISGHRSVSWYQQTPGQGLQFLFEYFSETQRNKGNFPGRFSGRQFSNSRSEMNVSTLELGDSALYLCASSWRQGNNPNTEAFFGQGTRLTVV.